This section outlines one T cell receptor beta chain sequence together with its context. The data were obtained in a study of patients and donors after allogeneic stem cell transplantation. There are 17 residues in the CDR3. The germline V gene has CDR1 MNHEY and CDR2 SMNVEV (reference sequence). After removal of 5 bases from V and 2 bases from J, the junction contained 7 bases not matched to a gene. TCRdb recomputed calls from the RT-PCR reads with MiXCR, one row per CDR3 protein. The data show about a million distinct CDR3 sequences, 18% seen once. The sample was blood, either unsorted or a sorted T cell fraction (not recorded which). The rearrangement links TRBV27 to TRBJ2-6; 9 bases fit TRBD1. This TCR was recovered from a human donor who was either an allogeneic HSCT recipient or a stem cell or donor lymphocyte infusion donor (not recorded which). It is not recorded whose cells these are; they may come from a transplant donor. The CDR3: CASSQTGGKTGANVLTF. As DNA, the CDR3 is TGTGCCAGCAGTCAGACAGGGGGGAAGACTGGGGCCAACGTCCTGACTTTC.